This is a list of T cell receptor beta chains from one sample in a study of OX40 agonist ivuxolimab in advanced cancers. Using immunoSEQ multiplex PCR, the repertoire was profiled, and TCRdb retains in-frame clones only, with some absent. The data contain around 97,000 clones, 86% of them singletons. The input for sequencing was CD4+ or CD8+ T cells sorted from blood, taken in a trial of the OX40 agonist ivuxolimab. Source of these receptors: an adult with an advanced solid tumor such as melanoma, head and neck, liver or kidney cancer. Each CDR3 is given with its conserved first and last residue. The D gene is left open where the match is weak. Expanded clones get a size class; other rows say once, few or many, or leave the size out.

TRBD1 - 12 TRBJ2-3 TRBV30 TGTGCCTGGAGAAGACAGGGGAATACGCAGTATTTT CAWRRQGNTQYF
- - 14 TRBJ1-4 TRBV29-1 TGCAGCGTTGAAGACGGTGGTTTGGGCCTTTCACTGTTTTTT CSVEDGGLGLSLFF
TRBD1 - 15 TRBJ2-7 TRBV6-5 TGTGCCAGCAGTTGGTACTTACAGGGGAAATGGGAGCAGTACTTC CASSWYLQGKWEQYF
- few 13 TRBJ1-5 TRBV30 TGTGCCTGGAGTGGGCAGGGAGGACAGCCCCAGCATTTT CAWSGQGGQPQHF
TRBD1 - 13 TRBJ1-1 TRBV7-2 TGTGCCAGCAAGGACAGGGTGAACACTGAAGCTTTCTTT CASKDRVNTEAFF
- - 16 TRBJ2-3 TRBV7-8 TGTGCCAGCAGCTCGTCTAGCCTACGTAGCACAGATACGCAGTATTTT CASSSSSLRSTDTQYF
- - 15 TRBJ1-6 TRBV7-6 TGTGCCAGCTCTGAACAGGGCTCCTATAATTCACCCCTCCACTTT CASSEQGSYNSPLHF
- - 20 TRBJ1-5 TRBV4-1 TGCGCCAGCAGCCAAGATCCCTTCCTATCTACCCGGGTTTCTAATCAGCCCCAGCATTTT CASSQDPFLSTRVSNQPQHF
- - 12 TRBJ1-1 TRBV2 TGTGCCAGCACGAGGGGGAACACTGAAGCTTTCTTT CASTRGNTEAFF
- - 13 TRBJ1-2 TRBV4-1 TGCGCCAGCAGCCAAGCTCACAGGGATGGCTACACCTTC CASSQAHRDGYTF
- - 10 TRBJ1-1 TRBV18 TGTGCCATGGGGGACACTGAAGCTTTCTTT CAMGDTEAFF
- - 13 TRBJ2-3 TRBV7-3 TGTGCCAGCAGCCTAGCCTCCACAGATACGCAGTATTTT CASSLASTDTQYF
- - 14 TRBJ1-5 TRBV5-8 TGTGCCAGCAGCTTGACATATAGCAATCAGCCCCAGCATTTT CASSLTYSNQPQHF
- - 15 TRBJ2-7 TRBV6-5 TGTGCCAGCAGTTCAATCGACAGACCCCCCTACGAGCAGTACTTC CASSSIDRPPYEQYF
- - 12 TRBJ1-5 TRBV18 TGTGCCAGCTCACCTTCCGTCGGGGTTCCGCATTTT CASSPSVGVPHF
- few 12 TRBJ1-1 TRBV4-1 TGCGCCAGCAGCTCTTATGGAACTGAAGCTTTCTTT CASSSYGTEAFF
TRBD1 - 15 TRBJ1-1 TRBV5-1 TGCGCCAGCAGCTTACGACAGGGGGTAAACACTGAAGCTTTCTTT CASSLRQGVNTEAFF
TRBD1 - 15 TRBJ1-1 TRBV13 TGTGCCAGCAGCCTCCGACAGGGTACGAACACTGAAGCTTTCTTT CASSLRQGTNTEAFF
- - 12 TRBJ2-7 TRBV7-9 TGTGCCAGCAGCTTAGGACAGCAAGAGCAGTACTTC CASSLGQQEQYF
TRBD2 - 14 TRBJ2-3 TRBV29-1 TGCAGCGTTGATGGGGGGGGGAACACAGATACGCAGTATTTT CSVDGGGNTDTQYF
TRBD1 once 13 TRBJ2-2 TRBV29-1 TGCAGCGGGGACAGTCCGAACACCGGGGAGCTGTTTTTT CSGDSPNTGELFF
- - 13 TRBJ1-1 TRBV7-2 TGTGCCAGCAGCTTAAACTTGGGGGCTGAAGCTTTCTTT CASSLNLGAEAFF
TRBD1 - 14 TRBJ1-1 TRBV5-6 TGTGCCAGCAGTCGTACCGGGACAGGGTTTTTACCTTTCTTT CASSRTGTGFLPFF
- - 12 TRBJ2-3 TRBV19 TGTGCCAGTAGTATTAGCACAGATACGCAGTATTTT CASSISTDTQYF
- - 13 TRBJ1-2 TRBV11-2 TGTGCCAGCAGCTTAGACAGGGTGGGAGGCTACACCTTC CASSLDRVGGYTF
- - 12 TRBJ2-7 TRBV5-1 TGCGCCAGCAGCTGGGGAAATGGGGAGCAGTACTTC CASSWGNGEQYF
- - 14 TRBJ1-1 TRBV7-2 TGTGCCAGCAGGGACCGGGCCCAAGCCACTGAAGCTTTCTTT CASRDRAQATEAFF
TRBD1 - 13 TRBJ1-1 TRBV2 TGTGCGCTCTACCAGGGACAGGCGGGTGAAGCTTTCTTT CALYQGQAGEAFF
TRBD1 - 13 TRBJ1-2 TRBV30 TGTGCCTGGAACCTGGGACAGGGAAGGGGCTACACCTTC CAWNLGQGRGYTF
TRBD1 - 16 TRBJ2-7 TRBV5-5 TGTGCCAGCAGCCTCAATGCCGGGACAGGGGGCTACGAGCAGTACTTC CASSLNAGTGGYEQYF
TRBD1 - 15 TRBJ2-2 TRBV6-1 TGTGCCAGCAGGATCCGGGACAGGGGTGGCGGGGAGCTGTTTTTT CASRIRDRGGGELFF
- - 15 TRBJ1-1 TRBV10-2 TGCGCCAGCAGTGAGTTCTTATCGATGAACACTGAAGCTTTCTTT CASSEFLSMNTEAFF
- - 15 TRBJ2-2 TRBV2 TGTGCCAGCAGTGAACAACAGTCGAACACCGGGGAGCTGTTTTTT CASSEQQSNTGELFF
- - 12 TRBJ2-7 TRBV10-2 TGCGCCAGCAGTGCGGGCTCCTACGAGCAGTACTTC CASSAGSYEQYF
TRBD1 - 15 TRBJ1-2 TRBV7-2 TGTGCCAGCAGCTCGACGCGGACAGGGTGGTCTGGCTACACCTTC CASSSTRTGWSGYTF
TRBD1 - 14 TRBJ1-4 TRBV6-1 TGTGCCAGCAGTGGTTCAGGGGGTCGAGAAAAACTGTTTTTT CASSGSGGREKLFF
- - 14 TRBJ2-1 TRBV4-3 TGCGCCAGCAGCCAAGAAATGATCTACAATGAGCAGTTCTTC CASSQEMIYNEQFF
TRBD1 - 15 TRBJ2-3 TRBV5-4 TGTGCCAGCAGCTCGACAGGGGGTAGCCTGGATACGCAGTATTTT CASSSTGGSLDTQYF
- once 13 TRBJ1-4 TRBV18 TGTGCCAGCTCACCACAGGAGAATGAAAAACTGTTTTTT CASSPQENEKLFF
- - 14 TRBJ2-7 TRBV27 TGTGCCAGCAGTCATCGGGGACGCTCGGCCGAGCAGTACTTC CASSHRGRSAEQYF
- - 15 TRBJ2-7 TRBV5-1 TGCGCCAGCAGCTTGGCAGGGGAGTGGACCTACGAGCAGTACTTC CASSLAGEWTYEQYF
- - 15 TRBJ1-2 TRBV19 TGTGCCAGTAGTACCACAGGACAGCGAACCTATGGCTACACCTTC CASSTTGQRTYGYTF
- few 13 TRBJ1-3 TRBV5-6 TGTGCCAGCAGCTTTATCGGGACAAGCACCATATATTTT CASSFIGTSTIYF
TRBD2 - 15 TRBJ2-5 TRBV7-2 TGTGCCAGCAGCTCCCTAGCGGGGTACCAAGAGACCCAGTACTTC CASSSLAGYQETQYF